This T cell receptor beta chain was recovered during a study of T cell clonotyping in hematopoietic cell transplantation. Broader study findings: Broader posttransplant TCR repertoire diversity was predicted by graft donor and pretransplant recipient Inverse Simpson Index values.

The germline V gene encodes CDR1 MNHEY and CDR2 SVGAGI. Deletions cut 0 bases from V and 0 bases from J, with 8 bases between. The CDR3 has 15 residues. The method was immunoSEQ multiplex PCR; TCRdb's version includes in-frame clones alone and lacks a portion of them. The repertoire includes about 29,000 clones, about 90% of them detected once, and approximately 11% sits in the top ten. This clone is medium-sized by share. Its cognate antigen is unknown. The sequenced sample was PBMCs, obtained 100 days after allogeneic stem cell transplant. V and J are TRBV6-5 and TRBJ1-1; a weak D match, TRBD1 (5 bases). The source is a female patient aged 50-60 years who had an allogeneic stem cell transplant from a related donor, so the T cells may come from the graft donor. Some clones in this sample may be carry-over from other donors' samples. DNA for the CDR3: TGTGCCAGCAGTTACTCATCGGGGGTGAACACTGAAGCTTTCTTT. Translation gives CASSYSSGVNTEAFF.